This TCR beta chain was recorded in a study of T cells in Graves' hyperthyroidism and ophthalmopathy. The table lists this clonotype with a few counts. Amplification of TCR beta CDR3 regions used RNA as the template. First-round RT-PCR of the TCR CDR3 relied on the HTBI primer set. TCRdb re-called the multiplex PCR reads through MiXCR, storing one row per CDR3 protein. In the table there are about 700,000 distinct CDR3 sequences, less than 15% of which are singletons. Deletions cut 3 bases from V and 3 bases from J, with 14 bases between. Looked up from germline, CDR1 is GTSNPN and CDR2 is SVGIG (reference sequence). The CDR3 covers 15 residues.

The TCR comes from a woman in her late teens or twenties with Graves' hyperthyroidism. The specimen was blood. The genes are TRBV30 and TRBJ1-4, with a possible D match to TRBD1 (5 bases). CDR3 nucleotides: TGTGCCTGGAGCCGGGGCGTCTACCCTAATGAAAAACTGTTTTTT. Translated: CAWSRGVYPNEKLFF.